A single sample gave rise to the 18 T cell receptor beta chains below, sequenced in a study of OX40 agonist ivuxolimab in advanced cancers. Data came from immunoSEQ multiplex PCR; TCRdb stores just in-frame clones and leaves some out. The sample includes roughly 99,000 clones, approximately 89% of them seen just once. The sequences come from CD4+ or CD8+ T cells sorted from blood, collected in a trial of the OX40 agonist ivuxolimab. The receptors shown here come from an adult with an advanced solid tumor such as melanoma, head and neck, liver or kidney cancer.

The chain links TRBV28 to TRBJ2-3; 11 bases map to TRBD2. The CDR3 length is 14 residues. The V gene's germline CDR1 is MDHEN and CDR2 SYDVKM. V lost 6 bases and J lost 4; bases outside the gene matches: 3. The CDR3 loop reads CASSLSGRADTQYF. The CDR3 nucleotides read TGTGCCAGCAGCCTTAGCGGGAGGGCAGATACGCAGTATTTT.

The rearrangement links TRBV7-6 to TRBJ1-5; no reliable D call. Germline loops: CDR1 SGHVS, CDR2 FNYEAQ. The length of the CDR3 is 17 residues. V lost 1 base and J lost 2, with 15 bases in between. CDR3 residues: CASSLGSGQAGNQPQHF. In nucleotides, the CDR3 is TGTGCCAGCAGCTTAGGGTCCGGCCAGGCGGGCAATCAGCCCCAGCATTTT.

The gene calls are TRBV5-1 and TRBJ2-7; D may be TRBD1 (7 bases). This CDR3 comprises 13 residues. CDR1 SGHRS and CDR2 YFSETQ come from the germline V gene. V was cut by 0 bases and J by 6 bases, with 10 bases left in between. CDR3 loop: CASSLGQGGEQYF. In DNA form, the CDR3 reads TGCGCCAGCAGCTTGGGACAGGGAGGCGAGCAGTACTTC.

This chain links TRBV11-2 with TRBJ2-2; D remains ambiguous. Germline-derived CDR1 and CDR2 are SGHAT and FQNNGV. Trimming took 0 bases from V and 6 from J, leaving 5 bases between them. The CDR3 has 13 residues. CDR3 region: CASSLENSGELFF. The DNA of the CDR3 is TGTGCCAGCAGCTTAGAAAACTCCGGGGAGCTGTTTTTT.

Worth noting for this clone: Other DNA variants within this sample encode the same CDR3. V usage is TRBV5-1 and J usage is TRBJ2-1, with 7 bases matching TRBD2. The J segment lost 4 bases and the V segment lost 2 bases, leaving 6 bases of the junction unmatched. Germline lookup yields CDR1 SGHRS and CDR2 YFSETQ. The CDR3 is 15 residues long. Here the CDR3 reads CASSLGGRGYNEQFF. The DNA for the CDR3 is TGCGCCAGCAGCTTAGGCGGGAGAGGATACAATGAGCAGTTCTTC.

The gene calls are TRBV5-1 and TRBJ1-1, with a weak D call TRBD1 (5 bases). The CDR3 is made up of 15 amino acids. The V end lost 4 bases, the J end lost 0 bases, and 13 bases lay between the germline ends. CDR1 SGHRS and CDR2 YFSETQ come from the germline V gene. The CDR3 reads CASSPSGTVNTEAFF. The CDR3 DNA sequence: TGCGCCAGCAGCCCTTCCGGGACGGTGAACACTGAAGCTTTCTTT. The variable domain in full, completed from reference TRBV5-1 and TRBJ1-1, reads KAGVTQTPRYLIKTRGQQVTLSCSPISGHRSVSWYQQTPGQGLQFLFEYFSETQRNKGNFPGRFSGRQFSNSRSEMNVSTLELGDSALYLCASSPSGTVNTEAFFGQGTRLTVV.

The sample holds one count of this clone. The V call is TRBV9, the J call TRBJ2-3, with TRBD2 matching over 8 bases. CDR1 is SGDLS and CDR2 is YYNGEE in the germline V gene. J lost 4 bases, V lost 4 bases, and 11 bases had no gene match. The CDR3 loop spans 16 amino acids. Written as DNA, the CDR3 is TGTGCCAGCAGCTCTCGAGCGGGAGACCCCTCAGATACGCAGTATTTT. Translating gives CASSSRAGDPSDTQYF. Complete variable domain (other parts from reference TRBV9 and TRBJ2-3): DSGVTQTPKHLITATGQRVTLRCSPRSGDLSVYWYQQSLDQGLQFLIQYYNGEERAKGNILERFSAQQFPDLHSELNLSSLELGDSALYFCASSSRAGDPSDTQYFGPGTRLTVL.

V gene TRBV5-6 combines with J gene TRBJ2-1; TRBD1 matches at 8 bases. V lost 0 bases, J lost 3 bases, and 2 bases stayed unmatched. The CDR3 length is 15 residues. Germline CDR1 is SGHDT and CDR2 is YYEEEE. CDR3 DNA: TGTGCCAGCAGCTTGGCGGGACAGGACTACAATGAGCAGTTCTTC. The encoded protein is CASSLAGQDYNEQFF.

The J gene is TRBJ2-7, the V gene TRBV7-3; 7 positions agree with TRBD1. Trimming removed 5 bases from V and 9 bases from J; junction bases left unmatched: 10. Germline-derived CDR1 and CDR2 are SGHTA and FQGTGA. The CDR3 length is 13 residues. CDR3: CASSPKQGLGQYF. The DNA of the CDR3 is TGTGCCAGCAGCCCGAAACAGGGGTTAGGGCAGTACTTC.

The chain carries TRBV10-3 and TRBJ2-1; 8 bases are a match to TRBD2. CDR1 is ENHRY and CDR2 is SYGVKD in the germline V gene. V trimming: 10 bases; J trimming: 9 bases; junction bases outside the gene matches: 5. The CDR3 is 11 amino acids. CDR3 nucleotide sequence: TGTGCCACCCGGGGGGGATCTGAGCAGTTCTTC. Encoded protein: CATRGGSEQFF.

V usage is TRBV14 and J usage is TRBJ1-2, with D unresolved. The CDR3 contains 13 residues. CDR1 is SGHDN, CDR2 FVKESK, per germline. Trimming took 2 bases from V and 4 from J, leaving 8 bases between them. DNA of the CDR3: TGTGCCAGCAGCCAACCCTTCAGCTATGGCTACACCTTC. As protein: CASSQPFSYGYTF.

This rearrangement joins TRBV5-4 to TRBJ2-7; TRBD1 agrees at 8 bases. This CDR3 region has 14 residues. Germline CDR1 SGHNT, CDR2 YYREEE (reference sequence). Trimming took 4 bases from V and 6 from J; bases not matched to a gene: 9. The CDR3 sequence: CASSLQGAPSEQYF. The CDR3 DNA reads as TGTGCCAGCAGCCTGCAGGGGGCGCCTTCCGAGCAGTACTTC.

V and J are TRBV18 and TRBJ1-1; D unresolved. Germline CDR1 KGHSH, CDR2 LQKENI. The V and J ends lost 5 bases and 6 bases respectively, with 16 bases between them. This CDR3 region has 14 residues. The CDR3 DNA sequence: TGTGCCAGCTCAACGAGGACCCCTTATGCTGAAGCTTTCTTT. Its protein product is CASSTRTPYAEAFF.

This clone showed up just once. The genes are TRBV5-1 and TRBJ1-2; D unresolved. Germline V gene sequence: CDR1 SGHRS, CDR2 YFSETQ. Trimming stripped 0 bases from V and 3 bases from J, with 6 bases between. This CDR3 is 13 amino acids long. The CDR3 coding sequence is TGCGCCAGCAGCTTGGGGTCAGACTATGGCTACACCTTC. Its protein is CASSLGSDYGYTF. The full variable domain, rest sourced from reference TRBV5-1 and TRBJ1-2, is KAGVTQTPRYLIKTRGQQVTLSCSPISGHRSVSWYQQTPGQGLQFLFEYFSETQRNKGNFPGRFSGRQFSNSRSEMNVSTLELGDSALYLCASSLGSDYGYTFGSGTRLTVV.

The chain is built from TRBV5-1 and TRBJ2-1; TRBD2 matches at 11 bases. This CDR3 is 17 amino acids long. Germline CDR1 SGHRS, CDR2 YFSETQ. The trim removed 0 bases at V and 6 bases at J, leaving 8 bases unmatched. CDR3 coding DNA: TGCGCCAGCAGCTTGGGGGCCACTAGCGGGAGCCTCAATGAGCAGTTCTTC. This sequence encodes CASSLGATSGSLNEQFF. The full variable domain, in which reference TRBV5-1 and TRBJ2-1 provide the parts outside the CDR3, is KAGVTQTPRYLIKTRGQQVTLSCSPISGHRSVSWYQQTPGQGLQFLFEYFSETQRNKGNFPGRFSGRQFSNSRSEMNVSTLELGDSALYLCASSLGATSGSLNEQFFGPGTRLTVL.

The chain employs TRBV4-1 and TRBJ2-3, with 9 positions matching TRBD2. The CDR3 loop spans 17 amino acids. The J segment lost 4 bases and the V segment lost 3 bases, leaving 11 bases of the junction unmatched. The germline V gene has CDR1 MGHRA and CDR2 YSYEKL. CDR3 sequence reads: CASSHNSGSQSPDTQYF. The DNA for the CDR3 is TGCGCCAGCAGCCATAATAGCGGGAGCCAGTCCCCAGATACGCAGTATTTT.

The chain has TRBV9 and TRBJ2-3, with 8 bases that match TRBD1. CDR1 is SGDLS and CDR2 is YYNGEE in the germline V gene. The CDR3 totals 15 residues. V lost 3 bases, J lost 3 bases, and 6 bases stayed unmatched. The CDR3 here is CASSARTGRTDTQYF. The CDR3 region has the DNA TGTGCCAGCAGCGCCCGGACAGGGAGGACAGATACGCAGTATTTT. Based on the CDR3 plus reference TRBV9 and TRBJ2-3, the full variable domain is DSGVTQTPKHLITATGQRVTLRCSPRSGDLSVYWYQQSLDQGLQFLIQYYNGEERAKGNILERFSAQQFPDLHSELNLSSLELGDSALYFCASSARTGRTDTQYFGPGTRLTVL.

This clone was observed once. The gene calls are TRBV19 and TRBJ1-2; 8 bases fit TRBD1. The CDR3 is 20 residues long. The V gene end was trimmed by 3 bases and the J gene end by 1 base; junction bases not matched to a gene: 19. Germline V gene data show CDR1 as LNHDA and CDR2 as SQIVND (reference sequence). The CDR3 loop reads CASSIWDRRDRGVGNYGYTF. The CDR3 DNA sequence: TGTGCCAGTAGTATTTGGGATCGACGCGACAGGGGAGTAGGTAACTATGGCTACACCTTC.